What follows is one T cell receptor (beta chain) and its context. The data are from a study of blood T cells in healthy people across ages. The CDR3 loop spans 16 amino acids. Germline V gene sequence: CDR1 LGHDT, CDR2 YNNKEL (reference sequence). The V and J ends lost 1 base and 4 bases, in that order; junction bases with no gene match: 6. For the second PCR, which ran for 7 to 11 cycles, a sample-barcoded 5' primer and a J-beta primer mix were used. In TCRdb, the 5' RACE reads were re-called with MiXCR into one record per CDR3 protein. Of around 1,900,000 distinct CDR3 sequences in the sample, about two fifths were seen once.

This clonotype originated in a human donor in good health. Specimen: blood. V and J are TRBV3-1 and TRBJ2-1; the match to TRBD1 covers 8 bases. In nucleotides, the CDR3 is TGTGCCAGCAGCCAAGTAGGGACAGGTGGTTACAATGAGCAGTTCTTC. Its protein is CASSQVGTGGYNEQFF.